The source of this T cell receptor (beta chain) is a study of cytomegalovirus exposure and HLA in healthy donors. Findings of the study overall: Only CMV serostatus was available as immune exposure information. Being productive about 87% or about 30% of the time was typical of most TCR beta V segments in an earlier analysis.

The PCR ran on 60 Vbeta and 13 Jbeta primers. Clones were sequenced by immunoSEQ multiplex PCR, and TCRdb holds only the in-frame ones, with some missing. Counted here are some 270,000 clones, 80% occurring once; the ten biggest clones make up more than 0.3%. Points on this clone: Its specificity is unknown.

The CDR3 totals 14 residues. CDR1 is SEHNR and CDR2 is FQNEAQ in the germline V gene (reference sequence). V dropped 5 bases and J dropped 4; count of bases not matched to a gene: 7. This TCR was sampled from a girl aged 2 to 9 in good health and CMV-seronegative. V gene TRBV7-9 combines with J gene TRBJ2-7, with 8 bases fitting TRBD2. Sequencing used PBMCs. The CDR3: CASSPGGSTYEQYF. As DNA, the CDR3 is TGTGCCAGCAGCCCGGGGGGGAGTACATACGAGCAGTACTTC.